These 18 T cell receptor beta chains originate from one sample sequenced in a study of beta chain features in type 1 diabetes. Points from the study as a whole: Type 1 diabetes patients had moderately but significantly shorter TCRB CDR3s in all four CD4+ subsets.

Expressed TCRB transcripts were sequenced because the entire RNA isolate underwent reverse transcription. The data were produced by immunoSEQ multiplex PCR, yet TCRdb's version contains in-frame clones alone and is incomplete. The sample records 600,000 to 700,000 clones, around an eighth being singletons. What these receptors recognize is not known. The source material was naive CD4+ T cells from blood. The origin of the receptors is a man aged 18 to 30 with type 1 diabetes.

This clone was seen only a few times. This sequence joins TRBV30 and TRBJ1-2; TRBD1 is a possible D gene (5 bases). In germline, CDR1 is GTSNPN, CDR2 SVGIG (reference sequence). CDR3 length: 13 residues. The CDR3 loop is CAFQKGLDYGYTF. The CDR3 DNA is TGTGCTTTCCAGAAGGGGCTCGACTATGGCTACACCTTC.

The V call is TRBV9, the J call TRBJ2-3; D is uncertain. Between the trimmed V and J ends, which lost 3 bases and 5 bases, there was a span of 4 bases. Looked up from germline, CDR1 is SGDLS and CDR2 is YYNGEE. This CDR3 region has 11 residues. The CDR3 spells CASSDRDTQYF. The CDR3 DNA sequence: TGTGCCAGCAGCGACCGAGATACGCAGTATTTT.

V and J are TRBV6-5 and TRBJ1-2; D unresolved. From germline, CDR1 is MNHEY and CDR2 SVGAGI. This CDR3 has 13 amino acids. Trimming pared 0 bases from V and 5 bases from J, leaving 7 bases between. The CDR3 spells CASSYSAVYGYTF. CDR3 nucleotide sequence: TGTGCCAGCAGTTACTCGGCAGTTTATGGCTACACCTTC.

The genes are TRBV9 and TRBJ1-2; D may be TRBD1 (5 bases). This CDR3 has 15 residues. The germline gives CDR1 SGDLS, CDR2 YYNGEE. The V gene lost 4 bases and the J gene lost 4 bases, with 17 bases spanning the gap. The CDR3 region has the DNA TGTGCCAGCAGCCCACACCAAGGGGTGAGCTATGGCTACACCTTC. Residues: CASSPHQGVSYGYTF.

This clone was found a few times. This sequence joins TRBV21-1 and TRBJ2-1; the DNA was not used to check the table's D call, TRBD1. TRBV21-1 is assigned pseudogene status. The CDR3 totals 13 residues. The CDR3 loop is CASSNQGSDEQFF. In DNA form, the CDR3 reads TGTGCCAGCAGCAACCAGGGTTCCGATGAGCAGTTCTTC.

This clone was counted between two and nine times. The gene calls are TRBV6-1 and TRBJ1-4, with D maybe TRBD1 (6 bases). This CDR3 region has 13 residues. Germline V CDR1 and CDR2: MNHNS, SASEGT. The V end lost 3 bases, the J end lost 5 bases, and 7 bases lay between the germline ends. CDR3: CASSDRGNEKLFF. DNA for the CDR3: TGTGCCAGCAGTGACAGGGGAAATGAAAAACTGTTTTTT.

The rearrangement uses TRBV15 and TRBJ1-2; the D is unclear. Germline loops: CDR1 LNHNV, CDR2 YYDKDF (reference sequence). This CDR3 has 11 residues. V lost 5 bases, J lost 5 bases, and 6 bases lay in between. The CDR3 loop reads CATSGLYGYTF. As DNA, the CDR3 is TGTGCCACCAGCGGCCTTTATGGCTACACCTTC. Full variable domain (remainder filled in from reference TRBV15 and TRBJ1-2): DAMVIQNPRYQVTQFGKPVTLSCSQTLNHNVMYWYQQKSSQAPKLLFHYYDKDFNNEADTPDNFQSRRPNTSFCFLDIRSPGLGDTAMYLCATSGLYGYTFGSGTRLTVV.

The chain has TRBV6-5 and TRBJ1-1; D is perhaps TRBD1 (6 bases). Germline V lookup: CDR1 MNHEY, CDR2 SVGAGI. Trimming removed 5 bases from V and 4 bases from J, with 14 bases in between. The CDR3 has 14 amino acids. The CDR3 reads CASSATTGSTEAFF. DNA for the CDR3: TGTGCCAGCAGTGCCACAACAGGGAGCACTGAAGCTTTCTTT.

This clone occurred a few times. The chain combines TRBV19 with TRBJ1-5; D unclear. Trimming stripped 8 bases from V and 5 bases from J, with 13 bases between. The germline V gene encodes CDR1 LNHDA and CDR2 SQIVND (reference sequence). The CDR3 covers 13 residues. The CDR3 DNA sequence: TGTGCCAGTGAAGGGTGGATGGATCAGCCCCAGCATTTT. It codes for CASEGWMDQPQHF.

This clone was counted many times. This chain connects TRBV7-9 to TRBJ2-2, with a weak D call TRBD1 (6 bases). This CDR3 is built from 16 residues. The germline CDR1 and CDR2 sequences are SEHNR and FQNEAQ (reference sequence). V lost 4 bases, J lost 0 bases, and 12 bases lay in between. The CDR3 reads CASSSHRDANTGELFF. For the CDR3, the DNA is TGTGCCAGCAGCTCCCACAGGGACGCGAACACCGGGGAGCTGTTTTTT.

This clone was picked up a small number of times. The J gene is TRBJ2-1, the V gene TRBV20-1; D is undetermined. The length of the CDR3 is 11 residues. V was shortened by 7 bases and J by 4 bases, with 8 bases between the two germline ends. The germline CDR1 and CDR2 sequences are DFQATT and SNEGSKA (reference sequence). The CDR3, as DNA: TGCAGTGTTCGAATTTACAATGAGCAGTTCTTC. Translation gives CSVRIYNEQFF.

The chain is built from TRBV30 and TRBJ2-3; 7 bases fit TRBD2. The CDR3 is 15 residues long. CDR1 GTSNPN and CDR2 SVGIG come from the germline V gene (reference sequence). The V segment lost 1 base and the J segment 3 bases; nucleotides outside the gene matches: 7. The CDR3 reads CAWSAGVGGTDTQYF. The CDR3 DNA follows: TGTGCCTGGAGTGCTGGTGTGGGGGGGACAGATACGCAGTATTTT.

V usage is TRBV6-1 and J usage is TRBJ2-7; D is unclear. V shed 7 bases and J shed 3 bases, with 13 bases lying between them. This CDR3 is built from 13 residues. Germline V gene sequence: CDR1 MNHNS, CDR2 SASEGT. CDR3 nucleotide sequence: TGTGCCAGCAAACACGCATCCGTCTACGAGCAGTACTTC. This gives the protein CASKHASVYEQYF.

This chain connects TRBV29-1 to TRBJ1-1; tentative D call: TRBD1 (5 bases). Germline V CDR1 and CDR2: SQVTM, ANQGSEA. Trimming shortened V by 4 bases and J by 6 bases, and 21 bases separated the two germline ends. This CDR3 is built from 15 residues. The CDR3 region is CSVARPRATSSEAFF. CDR3 nucleotides: TGCAGCGTTGCCCGGCCCAGGGCGACCAGCTCTGAAGCTTTCTTT.

V and J are TRBV18 and TRBJ2-2, with D possibly being TRBD1 (5 bases). V was pared by 2 bases and J by 3 bases, with 10 bases between. This CDR3 spans 15 amino acids. The germline CDR1 and CDR2 sequences are KGHSH and LQKENI. The CDR3 DNA follows: TGTGCCAGCTCACCAAGCAGGGTGGACACCGGGGAGCTGTTTTTT. This gives the protein CASSPSRVDTGELFF.

The chain couples TRBV30 to TRBJ1-5; D gene unclear. V lost 5 bases and J lost 6, with 11 bases in between. The germline CDR1 and CDR2 sequences are GTSNPN and SVGIG (reference sequence). This CDR3 comprises 12 residues. This CDR3 is CAWSRLGQPQHF. The CDR3, as DNA: TGTGCCTGGTCTCGACTAGGTCAGCCCCAGCATTTT. Full variable domain (remainder filled in from reference TRBV30 and TRBJ1-5): SQTIHQWPATLVQPVGSPLSLECTVEGTSNPNLYWYRQAAGRGLQLLFYSVGIGQISSEVPQNLSASRPQDRQFILSSKKLLLSDSGFYLCAWSRLGQPQHFGDGTRLSIL.

The chain joins TRBV7-9 to TRBJ2-7; tentatively, D is TRBD1 (5 bases). Looked up from germline, CDR1 is SEHNR and CDR2 is FQNEAQ (reference sequence). The V and J ends lost 5 bases and 2 bases respectively, with 7 bases between them. The CDR3 covers 12 residues. The CDR3 region is CASSTGTYEQYF. The CDR3 bases are TGTGCCAGCAGCACAGGTACCTACGAGCAGTACTTC.

The chain recombines TRBV5-4 with TRBJ1-1, with unresolved D. Trimming removed 4 bases from V and 5 bases from J, with 12 bases in between. The CDR3 totals 13 residues. In germline, CDR1 is SGHNT, CDR2 YYREEE (reference sequence). Written as DNA, the CDR3 is TGTGCCAGCAGCAGACAAGGAGGGACTGAAGCTTTCTTT. Translation: CASSRQGGTEAFF.